Listed below are T cell receptor beta chains from one sample, sequenced in a study of blood T cell repertoires in COVID-19. The assay was immunoSEQ multiplex PCR, and TCRdb's table has in-frame clones only and misses some. The sample has about 100,000 clones, roughly 85% seen once. Material for sequencing was peripheral blood. These receptors all come from a woman in her seventies with active or convalescent COVID-19. Both conserved end residues are part of each CDR3. Some rows mark clone size as missing; the rest say once, few, many or name a class of expanded clone.

j_gene,len,v_gene,abundance,CDR3aa
TRBJ2-4,13,TRBV11-2,NA,CASSLETGSTQYF
TRBJ2-1,13,TRBV7-6,NA,CASSSVRGSVGFF
TRBJ2-7,11,TRBV7-8,NA,CASSSGLVQYF
TRBJ2-1,20,TRBV9,NA,CASSAPNSGEIRSYYNEQFF
TRBJ1-1,18,TRBV7-9,NA,CASSLPRDRFSGDTEAFF
TRBJ2-7,15,TRBV4-1,NA,CASSQSLAGSYEQYF
TRBJ1-5,15,TRBV19,NA,CASSIAHGSNQPQHF
TRBJ2-5,18,TRBV5-4,NA,CASSFGGLAGAKGETQYF
TRBJ1-4,14,TRBV5-1,NA,CASSLGTGQEKLFF
TRBJ1-3,16,TRBV5-6,NA,CASSLALSRWLDTIYF
TRBJ2-2,15,TRBV6-5,NA,CASGGLITNTGELFF
TRBJ2-5,13,TRBV10-3,NA,CAISEAGAETQYF
TRBJ2-2,14,TRBV7-8,NA,CASSWDRNTGELFF
TRBJ2-7,15,TRBV25-1,NA,CASSDGSGRNYEQYF
TRBJ1-1,14,TRBV19,NA,CASSITGGLTEAFF
TRBJ1-6,14,TRBV19,NA,CATAETGSHSPLHF
TRBJ1-3,13,TRBV12-3/TRBV12-4,NA,CASSFGSGNTIYF
TRBJ1-4,17,TRBV7-9,NA,CASSFRTNRVANEKLFF
TRBJ2-3,16,TRBV5-1,NA,CASSLAPGQGPDTQYF
TRBJ1-2,12,TRBV12-5,once,CASGSLGDGYTF
TRBJ2-1,16,TRBV7-8,NA,CASSRYRAGGYNEQFF
TRBJ1-6,13,TRBV10-3,NA,CAISEQGGSPLHF
TRBJ2-3,15,TRBV19,NA,CASRRQVYGTDTQYF